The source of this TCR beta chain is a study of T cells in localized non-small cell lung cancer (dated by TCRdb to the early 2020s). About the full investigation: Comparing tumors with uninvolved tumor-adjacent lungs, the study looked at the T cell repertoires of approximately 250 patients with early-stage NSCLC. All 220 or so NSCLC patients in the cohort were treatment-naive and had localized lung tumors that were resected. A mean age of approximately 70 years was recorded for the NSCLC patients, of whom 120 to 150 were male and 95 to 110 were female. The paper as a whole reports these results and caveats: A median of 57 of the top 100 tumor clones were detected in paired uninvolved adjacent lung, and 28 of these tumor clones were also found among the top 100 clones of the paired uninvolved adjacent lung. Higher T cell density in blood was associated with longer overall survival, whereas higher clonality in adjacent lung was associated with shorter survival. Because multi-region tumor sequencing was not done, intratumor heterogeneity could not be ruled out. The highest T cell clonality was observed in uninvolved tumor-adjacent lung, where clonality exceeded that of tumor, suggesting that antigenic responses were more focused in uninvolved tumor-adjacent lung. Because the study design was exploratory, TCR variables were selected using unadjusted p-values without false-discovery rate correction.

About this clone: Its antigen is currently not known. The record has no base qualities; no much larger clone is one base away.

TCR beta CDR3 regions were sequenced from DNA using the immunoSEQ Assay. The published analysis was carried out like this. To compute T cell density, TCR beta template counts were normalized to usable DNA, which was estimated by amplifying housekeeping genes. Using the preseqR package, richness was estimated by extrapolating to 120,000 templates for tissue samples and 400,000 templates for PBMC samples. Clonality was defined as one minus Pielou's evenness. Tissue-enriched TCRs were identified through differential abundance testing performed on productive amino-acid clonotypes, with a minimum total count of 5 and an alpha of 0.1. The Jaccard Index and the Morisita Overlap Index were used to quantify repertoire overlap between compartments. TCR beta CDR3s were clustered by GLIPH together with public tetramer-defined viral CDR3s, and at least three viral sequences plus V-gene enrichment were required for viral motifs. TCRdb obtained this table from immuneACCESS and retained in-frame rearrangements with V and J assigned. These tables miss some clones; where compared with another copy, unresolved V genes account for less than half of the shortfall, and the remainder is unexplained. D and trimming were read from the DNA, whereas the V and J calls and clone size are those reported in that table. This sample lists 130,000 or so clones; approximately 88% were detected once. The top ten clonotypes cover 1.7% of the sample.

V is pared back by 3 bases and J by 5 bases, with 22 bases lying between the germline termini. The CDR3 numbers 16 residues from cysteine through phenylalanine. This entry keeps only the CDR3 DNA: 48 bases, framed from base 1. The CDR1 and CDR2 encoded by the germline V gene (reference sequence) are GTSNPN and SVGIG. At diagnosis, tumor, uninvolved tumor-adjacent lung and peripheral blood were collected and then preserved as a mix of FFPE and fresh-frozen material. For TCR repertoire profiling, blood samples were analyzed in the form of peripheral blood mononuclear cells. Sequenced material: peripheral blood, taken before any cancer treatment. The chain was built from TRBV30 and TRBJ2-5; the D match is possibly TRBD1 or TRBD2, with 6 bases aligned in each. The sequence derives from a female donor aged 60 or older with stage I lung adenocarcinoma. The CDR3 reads CAWRPAGGRRPETQYF. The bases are TGTGCCTGGAGACCTGCCGGGGGCCGAAGACCGGAGACCCAGTACTTC.